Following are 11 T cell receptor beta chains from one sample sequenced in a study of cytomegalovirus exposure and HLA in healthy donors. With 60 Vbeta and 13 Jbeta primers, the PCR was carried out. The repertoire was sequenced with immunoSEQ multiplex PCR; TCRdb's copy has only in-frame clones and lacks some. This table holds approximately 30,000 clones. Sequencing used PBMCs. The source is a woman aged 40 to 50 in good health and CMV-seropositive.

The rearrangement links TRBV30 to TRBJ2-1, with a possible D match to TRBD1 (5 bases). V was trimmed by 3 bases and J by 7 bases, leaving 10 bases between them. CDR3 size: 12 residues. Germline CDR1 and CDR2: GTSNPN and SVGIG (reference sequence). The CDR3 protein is CAWRKGRNEQFF. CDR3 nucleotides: TGTGCCTGGAGAAAGGGGCGGAATGAGCAGTTCTTC.

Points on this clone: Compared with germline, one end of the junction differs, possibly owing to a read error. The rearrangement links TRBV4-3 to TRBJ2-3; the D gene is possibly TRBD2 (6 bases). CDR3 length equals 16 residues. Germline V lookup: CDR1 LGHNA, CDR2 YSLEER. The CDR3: CASSQEGGRSDDKQYF. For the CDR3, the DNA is TGCGCCAGCAGCCAAGAGGGTGGGAGGTCGGATGATAAGCAGTATTTT.

CDR3 in DNA: TGTGCCAGCAGCTTTTCCAGGGATGAAAAACTGTTTTTT. It specifies CASSFSRDEKLFF. The rearrangement uses TRBV5-4 and TRBJ1-4; TRBD1 is a possible D gene (5 bases). The CDR3 has 13 amino acids. Trimming took off 2 bases at V and 6 bases at J, with 8 bases between the two ends. Looked up from germline, CDR1 is SGHNT and CDR2 is YYREEE (reference sequence).

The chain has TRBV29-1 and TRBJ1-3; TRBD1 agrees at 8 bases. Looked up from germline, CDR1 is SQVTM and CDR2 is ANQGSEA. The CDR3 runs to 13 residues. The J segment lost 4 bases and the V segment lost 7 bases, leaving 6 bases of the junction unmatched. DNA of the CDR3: TGCAGCGGCGGAACAGGGGGAGGAAACACCATATATTTT. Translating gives CSGGTGGGNTIYF.

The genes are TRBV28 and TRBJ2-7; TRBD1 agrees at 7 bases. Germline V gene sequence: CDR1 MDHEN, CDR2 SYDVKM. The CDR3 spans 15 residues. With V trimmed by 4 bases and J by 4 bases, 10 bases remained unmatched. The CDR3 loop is CASSSPDRVVYEQYF. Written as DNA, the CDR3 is TGTGCCAGCAGTTCCCCTGACAGGGTTGTATACGAGCAGTACTTC.

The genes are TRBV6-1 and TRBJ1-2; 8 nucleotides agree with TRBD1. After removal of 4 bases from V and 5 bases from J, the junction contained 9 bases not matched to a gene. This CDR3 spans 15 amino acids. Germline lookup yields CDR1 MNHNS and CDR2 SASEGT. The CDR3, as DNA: TGTGCCAGCAGTGCAGGGGGCGCCGGGGGTTATGGCTACACCTTC. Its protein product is CASSAGGAGGYGYTF.

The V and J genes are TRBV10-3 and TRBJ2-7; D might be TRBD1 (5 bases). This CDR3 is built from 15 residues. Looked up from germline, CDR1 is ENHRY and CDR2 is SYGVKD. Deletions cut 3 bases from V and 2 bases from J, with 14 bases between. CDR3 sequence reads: CAISDPQGPTYEQYF. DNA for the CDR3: TGTGCCATCAGTGACCCTCAGGGCCCCACCTACGAGCAGTACTTC.

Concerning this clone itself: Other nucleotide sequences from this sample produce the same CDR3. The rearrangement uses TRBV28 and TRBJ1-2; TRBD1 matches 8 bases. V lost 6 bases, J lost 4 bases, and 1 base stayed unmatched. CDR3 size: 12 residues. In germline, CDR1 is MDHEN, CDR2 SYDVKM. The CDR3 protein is CASRTGGYGYTF. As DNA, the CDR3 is TGTGCCAGCAGAACAGGGGGCTATGGCTACACCTTC.

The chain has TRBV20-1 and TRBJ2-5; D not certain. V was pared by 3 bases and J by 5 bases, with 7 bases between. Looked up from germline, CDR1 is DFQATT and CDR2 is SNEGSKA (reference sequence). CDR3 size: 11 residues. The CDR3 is CSARVGETQYF. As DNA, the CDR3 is TGCAGTGCTAGGGTCGGGGAGACCCAGTACTTC.

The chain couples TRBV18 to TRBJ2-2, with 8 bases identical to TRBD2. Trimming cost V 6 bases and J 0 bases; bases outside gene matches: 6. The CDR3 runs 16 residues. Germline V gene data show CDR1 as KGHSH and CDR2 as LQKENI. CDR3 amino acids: CASSHTSGPNTGELFF. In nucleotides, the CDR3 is TGTGCCAGCTCTCATACTAGCGGACCGAACACCGGGGAGCTGTTTTTT.

The CDR3 DNA reads TGTGCCAGCAGCCCGTGGGACAGCAACTATGGCTACACCTTC. This translates into CASSPWDSNYGYTF. The J gene is TRBJ1-2, the V gene TRBV7-8; TRBD1 aligns across 7 bases. CDR1 and CDR2 (germline): SGHVS, FQNEAQ. The trim removed 5 bases at V and 2 bases at J, leaving 5 bases unmatched. There are 14 residues in the CDR3.